This T cell receptor (beta chain) was obtained from a study of Graves' ophthalmopathy and Graves' hyperthyroidism. Investigators amplified TCR beta CDR3 regions from RNA transcripts. The first round was an RT-PCR with HTBI primers, and the second round was a multiplex PCR. MiXCR, applied by TCRdb to the multiplex PCR reads, yields one record per CDR3 protein. The repertoire holds 900,000 to 1,200,000 distinct CDR3 sequences, with around a third as singletons. The CDR3 has 15 amino acids. Germline V gives CDR1 MNHEY, CDR2 SVGAGI. V lost 7 bases and J 5 bases, leaving 17 bases between the germline ends. In its sample, this clonotype was seen a few times. The antigen remains undetermined. Whole-study results and caveats: Ophthalmopathy progression was predicted by the model at approximately 70% sensitivity and about 72% specificity.

None of the included patients had other autoimmune diseases, uncontrolled infections, pregnancy or lactation, as these led to exclusion. V gene TRBV6-5 combines with J gene TRBJ1-4; possible D gene TRBD1, 6 bases. The specimen sequenced was peripheral blood or thyroid tissue (not recorded which). This TCR came from an adult man with Graves' hyperthyroidism. CDR3 residues: CASKGSGAGNEKLFF. The CDR3 nucleotides are TGTGCCAGCAAAGGGTCAGGGGCGGGGAATGAAAAACTGTTTTTT.